This TCR beta chain comes out of a study of blood T cell repertoires in COVID-19 (TCRdb year 2020). For the wider study: Collaborator samples came from the United States, Italy and Spain and covered acute and convalescent phases of COVID-19. The material from the prospective study consisted of cDNA or gDNA derived from T cells, B-cell-depleted T cells, or PBMCs. The dataset comprised deeply sampled blood TCRbeta repertoires from subjects exposed to, actively infected with, or recovered from COVID-19. The repertoires were released in a freely available public database meant as a resource for research on the immune response to SARS-CoV-2. The samples were drawn from the first 160 participants of the ongoing ImmuneRACE study and from roughly 1,300 subjects provided by 6 global collaborators. Nearly every sample came with metadata listing a de-identified subject ID, COVID-19 status, age in years and sex. HLA class I and class II types, where available, came from metadata supplied by the sample provider rather than from assay-based typing. General findings and caveats noted by the study authors: The amount of clinical and demographic metadata varied by source and participant and was provided uncurated.

Whole blood was collected in K2EDTA tubes by collaborating institutions according to the institutions' own protocols. For TCRbeta analysis, collaborators shipped samples as frozen whole blood, isolated PBMCs, or DNA extracted from either of those sample types. After removal of 6 bases from V and 1 base from J, the junction retains 11 bases not matched to a gene. The CDR3 runs 16 amino acids, cysteine and phenylalanine included. Of the read, only the CDR3 DNA is kept; its 48 bases are in frame from base 1. CDR1 and CDR2 are read off the germline V gene (reference sequence) as LNHDA and SQIVND. TCRbeta CDR3 regions were amplified from genomic DNA by means of the immunoSEQ Assay, a bias-controlled multiplex PCR. Per the authors' processing: The number of nucleated cells in each sample was estimated by amplification of reference gene primers within the assay. To quantify the absolute abundance of each unique TCRbeta CDR3 rearrangement, sequence reads were collapsed and filtered. Productive Simpson clonality was computed per sample as the square root of Simpson's diversity index over productive rearrangements. The clones in this table, taken by TCRdb from immuneACCESS, are in-frame only. Not every clone is retained; where verified, under half of the shortfall comes from an unresolved V gene, and the cause of the rest is unknown. V, J and clone size derive from that table, while D and trimming were established from the DNA sequence. Counted in this sample were about 100,000 clones; 70% to 90% of them appeared once. The top ten clonotypes cover around 5% of the sample.

Comments on this clone: No antigen is known for it. Base qualities are not provided; no much larger clone lies one nucleotide away.

The sequence is built from TRBV19 and TRBJ1-2; TRBD1 matches 7 bases in the middle. Sequencing was done on a sample of peripheral blood. The source is a human donor in a cohort sampled during active COVID-19. CDR3 sequence: CASSKRQGALNYGYTF. The nucleotides are TGTGCCAGTAGCAAACGACAGGGAGCTCTTAACTATGGCTACACCTTC.